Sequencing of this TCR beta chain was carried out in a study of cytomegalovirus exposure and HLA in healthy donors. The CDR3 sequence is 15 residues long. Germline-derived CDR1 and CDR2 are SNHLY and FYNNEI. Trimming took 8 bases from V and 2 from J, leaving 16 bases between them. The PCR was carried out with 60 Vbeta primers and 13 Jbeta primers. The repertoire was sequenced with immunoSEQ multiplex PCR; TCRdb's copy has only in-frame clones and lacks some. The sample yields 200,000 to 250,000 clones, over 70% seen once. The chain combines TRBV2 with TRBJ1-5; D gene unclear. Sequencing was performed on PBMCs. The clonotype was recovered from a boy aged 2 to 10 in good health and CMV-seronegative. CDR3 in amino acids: CASGREGTGNQPQHF. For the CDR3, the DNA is TGTGCCAGCGGCCGGGAGGGAACAGGCAATCAGCCCCAGCATTTT.